This TCR beta chain was observed in a study of molecular identifiers for immune sequencing clone quantification. Study-wide results and caveats: Over 98% of effector molecules, but under 1% in naive cells, were held by clones with more than 20 RNA copies.

Sequencing libraries of naive CD8 cells derived from around 20,000 to 1,000,000 sorted cells with 10%, 30% or 50% RNA. Naive CD8 T cells were FACS-sorted by CD8+CD4-CCR7+CD45RA+ markers. In preparing bulk TCR libraries, previously described methods and listed TCR primers were used. Using its own MiXCR run on the PCR reads, TCRdb lists one record per CDR3 protein. The table has approximately 550,000 distinct CDR3 sequences, over 20% seen once. This clonotype occurred many times. What it binds is not known. Trimming took 6 bases from V and 0 from J; bases not matched to a gene: 9. Per the germline V gene, CDR1 is MGHRA and CDR2 is YSYEKL. This CDR3 is 16 amino acids long.

Source material: naive CD8+ T cells from blood, with Jurkat cell RNA spiked in. Subset given: FACS-sorted CD8+CD4-CCR7+CD45RA+ naive T cells. This chain links TRBV4-1 with TRBJ2-3; 7 bases match TRBD1. This clonotype originated in a human donor in good health. Some libraries in this study had Jurkat cell RNA spiked in. For the CDR3, the DNA is TGCGCCAGCAGGGCCAGACAGGGTTCTAGCACAGATACGCAGTATTTT. Amino acid sequence: CASRARQGSSTDTQYF.